The 22 T cell receptor beta chains listed next were all sequenced from one sample in a study of cytomegalovirus exposure and HLA in healthy donors. The PCR ran on 60 Vbeta and 13 Jbeta primers. Sequencing was performed with immunoSEQ multiplex PCR; in TCRdb, only in-frame clones are kept and a portion is missing. The data show around 220,000 clones, with 60% to 80% seen just once and 1.8% held by the top ten. The material sequenced was PBMCs. All receptors derive from a woman aged 25 to 39 in good health and CMV-seronegative.

The V gene is TRBV5-6, the J gene TRBJ1-2; maybe TRBD1 (5 bases). This CDR3 spans 13 amino acids. Trimming cost V 5 bases and J 3 bases, with 11 bases left between them. CDR1 is SGHDT and CDR2 is YYEEEE in the germline V gene. DNA for the CDR3: TGTGCCAGCAGTCAGGGATTCGACTATGGCTACACCTTC. It yields the protein CASSQGFDYGYTF.

The rearrangement links TRBV7-6 to TRBJ1-1; perhaps TRBD1 as D (6 bases). The germline gives CDR1 SGHVS, CDR2 FNYEAQ. This CDR3 spans 13 amino acids. With 1 base removed from V and 8 bases from J, the gap between germline ends came to 11 bases. The CDR3 loop is CASSLGGGLEAFF. DNA for the CDR3: TGTGCCAGCAGCTTAGGGGGGGGCCTGGAAGCTTTCTTT.

This clone was seen a few times. V and J are TRBV19 and TRBJ1-1; TRBD1 aligns across 12 bases. CDR3 length equals 14 residues. Losses at the gene ends were 6 bases for V and 11 bases for J; bases not matched to a gene: 10. CDR1 is LNHDA and CDR2 is SQIVND in the germline V gene (reference sequence). The CDR3 here is CASSSGTGGVGAFF. The DNA for the CDR3 is TGTGCCAGTAGCTCCGGGACAGGGGGCGTAGGGGCTTTCTTT.

This clone was recorded once. V usage is TRBV10-3 and J usage is TRBJ2-2; D remains ambiguous. The CDR3 has 14 residues. V gave up 7 bases and J gave up 7 bases, with 16 bases separating them. Germline loops: CDR1 ENHRY, CDR2 SYGVKD. In DNA form, the CDR3 reads TGTGCCATCACGGAGCGAGATATTAGCGGGGAGCTGTTTTTT. The encoded protein is CAITERDISGELFF.

Concerning this clone: The identical CDR3 is also encoded by other nucleotide sequences in the sample. This chain links TRBV2 with TRBJ2-3; 8 nucleotides align to TRBD2. The ends lost 6 bases at V and 1 base at J; junction bases unmatched: 6. Germline CDR1 and CDR2: SNHLY and FYNNEI. This CDR3 comprises 15 residues. Written as DNA, the CDR3 is TGTGCCAGCAGCGTCCTAGCGGGCGGCACAGATACGCAGTATTTT. As protein: CASSVLAGGTDTQYF.

Points on this clone: Germline and junction disagree at one end, which may indicate a read error. The gene calls are TRBV7-9 and TRBJ1-1, with D unresolved. The germline gives CDR1 SEHNR, CDR2 FQNEAQ (reference sequence). CDR3 size: 16 residues. The CDR3: CSSSSTPGGQNTEAFF. The CDR3 region has the DNA TGTTCCAGCAGCTCCACCCCAGGTGGCCAGAACACTGAAGCTTTCTTT.

This clone was detected only a few times. The rearrangement joins TRBV11-2 to TRBJ2-3; tentatively, D is TRBD2 (7 bases). Germline V gene lookup returns CDR1 SGHAT and CDR2 FQNNGV. The CDR3 runs 15 residues. V lost 5 bases and J 1 base, leaving 13 bases between the germline ends. The DNA for the CDR3 is TGTGCCAGCAGCCCTCAGGGGAGGGGCACAGATACGCAGTATTTT. Encoded protein: CASSPQGRGTDTQYF.

The rearrangement links TRBV6-6 to TRBJ1-5, with 9 positions matching TRBD1. Germline trimming cut 5 bases from V and 2 bases from J; bases unmatched to any gene: 1. The CDR3 consists of 14 residues. Germline V gene sequence: CDR1 MNHNY, CDR2 SVGAGI (reference sequence). CDR3 amino acids: CASSRDRGNQPQHF. The CDR3 DNA is TGTGCCAGCAGTCGGGACAGGGGCAATCAGCCCCAGCATTTT.

There are a few counts of this clone. The chain links TRBV27 to TRBJ2-3; D not certain. Germline V gene lookup returns CDR1 MNHEY and CDR2 SMNVEV (reference sequence). V was pared by 3 bases and J by 2 bases, with 6 bases between. There are 13 residues in the CDR3. This chain's CDR3 is CASSFWATDTQYF. The CDR3 DNA is TGTGCCAGCAGTTTTTGGGCCACAGATACGCAGTATTTT.

The J gene is TRBJ1-1, the V gene TRBV20-1; the D is unclear. With 6 bases removed from V and 11 bases from J, the gap between germline ends came to 16 bases. The CDR3 loop spans 11 amino acids. Germline V gene lookup returns CDR1 DFQATT and CDR2 SNEGSKA (reference sequence). CDR3 nucleotides: TGCAGTGCAGAGATGAATCCAGCGGCTTTCTTT. This translates into CSAEMNPAAFF.

This clone has a single count. The V call is TRBV6-7, the J call TRBJ2-5; 7 nucleotides line up with TRBD1. TRBV6-7 is recorded as an ORF, its role being uncertain. V was pared by 2 bases and J by 4 bases, with 22 bases of the junction left unmatched. The CDR3 length is 20 residues. The CDR3 DNA is TGTGCCAGCAGTTACCTCCAAGTCGGCCCGACAGGGAAAGTGTCAGAGACCCAGTACTTC. It is translated as CASSYLQVGPTGKVSETQYF.

The V and J genes are TRBV7-9 and TRBJ2-2; TRBD1 aligns across 7 bases. Germline CDR1 is SEHNR and CDR2 is FQNEAQ (reference sequence). The CDR3 covers 13 residues. The CDR3: CSVGDRNTGELFF. In nucleotides, the CDR3 is TGTTCCGTCGGGGACAGGAACACCGGGGAGCTGTTTTTT.

The chain couples TRBV9 to TRBJ2-7, with a tentative D call TRBD1 (5 bases). The CDR3 has 15 residues. Germline V gene data show CDR1 as SGDLS and CDR2 as YYNGEE. Trimming removed 3 bases at V and 5 bases at J, with 18 bases between. The CDR3 sequence: CASSAHPGRADEQYF. The CDR3 DNA sequence: TGTGCCAGCAGCGCACACCCGGGCAGGGCAGACGAGCAGTACTTC. Complete variable domain (other parts from reference TRBV9 and TRBJ2-7): DSGVTQTPKHLITATGQRVTLRCSPRSGDLSVYWYQQSLDQGLQFLIQYYNGEERAKGNILERFSAQQFPDLHSELNLSSLELGDSALYFCASSAHPGRADEQYFGPGTRLTVT.

This chain joins TRBV2 and TRBJ1-4, with 7 bases fitting TRBD1. Germline CDR1 reads SNHLY; CDR2 reads FYNNEI. The CDR3 is 14 amino acids. V lost 7 bases, J lost 7 bases, and 9 bases stayed unmatched. CDR3 in DNA: TGTGCCAGCACCAGACAGGGTTCGGCTGAAAAACTGTTTTTT. Its protein product is CASTRQGSAEKLFF.

V is TRBV6-1 and J is TRBJ1-2; the match to TRBD1 covers 7 bases. V trimming: 10 bases; J trimming: 10 bases; junction bases outside the gene matches: 12. The CDR3 is made up of 12 amino acids. Germline V lookup: CDR1 MNHNS, CDR2 SASEGT. DNA of the CDR3: TGTGCCATCTCCGACAGGGTCATGGACTACACCTTC. Its translation is CAISDRVMDYTF.

J is TRBJ2-5 and V is TRBV7-2, with 10 nucleotides matching TRBD2. Germline loops: CDR1 SGHTA, CDR2 FQGNSA. The junction had 7 bases not matched to a gene; V was cut back by 5 bases and J by 4 bases. There are 15 residues in the CDR3. In nucleotides, the CDR3 is TGTGCCAGCAGCATACTAGCGGGGATGGTAGAGACCCAGTACTTC. This sequence encodes CASSILAGMVETQYF.

J is TRBJ1-2 and V is TRBV6-1; perhaps TRBD1 as D (6 bases). Trimming left V 3 bases short and J 5 bases short, with 19 bases between. The CDR3 is 16 amino acids. Germline values: CDR1 MNHNS, CDR2 SASEGT. In nucleotides, the CDR3 is TGTGCCAGCAGTGATATACAGGGAGGGGGGACTTATGGCTACACCTTC. Protein sequence: CASSDIQGGGTYGYTF.

The chain joins TRBV30 to TRBJ1-5; D not resolved. Germline lookup yields CDR1 GTSNPN and CDR2 SVGIG (reference sequence). Trimming shortened V by 5 bases and J by 1 base, and 9 bases separated the two germline ends. The CDR3 is 13 residues long. The CDR3 is CAWSEESNQPQHF. DNA for the CDR3: TGTGCCTGGTCCGAGGAGAGCAATCAGCCCCAGCATTTT.

The rearrangement links TRBV19 to TRBJ1-4; tentatively, D is TRBD1 (6 bases). The CDR3 is made up of 15 amino acids. Looked up from germline, CDR1 is LNHDA and CDR2 is SQIVND (reference sequence). Trimming cost V 3 bases and J 4 bases, with 12 bases left between them. The CDR3 is CASSMGARVNEKLFF. Here the CDR3 DNA reads TGTGCCAGTAGTATGGGGGCCCGGGTTAATGAAAAACTGTTTTTT.

This clone occurred a few times. Other DNA sequences in this specimen translate into the identical CDR3. The chain carries TRBV7-8 and TRBJ2-7, with 9 bases that match TRBD1. CDR3 length: 16 amino acids. After removal of 1 base from V and 4 bases from J, the junction contained 8 bases not matched to a gene. The germline gives CDR1 SGHVS, CDR2 FQNEAQ. CDR3 sequence: CASSLVSETGGYEQYF. CDR3 bases: TGTGCCAGCAGCTTAGTTTCAGAGACAGGGGGATACGAGCAGTACTTC.

This clone was picked up a small number of times. In DNA form, the CDR3 reads TGCGCCAGCAGCCTCGGGATCACCTACGAGCAGTACTTC. Translated, it gives CASSLGITYEQYF. The gene calls are TRBV5-1 and TRBJ2-7; D possibly corresponds to TRBD2 (5 bases). Trimming stripped 4 bases from V and 2 bases from J, with 10 bases between. The CDR3 totals 13 residues. CDR1 and CDR2 from the germline V gene are SGHRS and YFSETQ.

The chain uses TRBV14 and TRBJ2-5; the D is unclear. The J call may be faulty, since TRBJ2-7 better matches the DNA end. Germline CDR1 SGHDN, CDR2 FVKESK. There are 14 residues in the CDR3. The CDR3 DNA follows: TGTGCCAGCAGCCAAGACGGGTACACCTACGAGCAGTACTTC. Amino acids: CASSQDGYTYEQYF.